The 21 T cell receptor beta chains below come from one sample, sequenced in a study of T cells after yellow fever vaccination. Via MiXCR, TCRdb re-called the 5' RACE reads, giving one row per CDR3 protein. This repertoire shows hundreds of thousands of distinct CDR3 sequences, approximately 13% found once; its top ten account for 15%. The sample consisted of PBMCs, taken on the day of the yellow fever booster vaccination. The receptors derive from a man aged 25 to 45 who received the YFV17D yellow fever vaccine.

This clonotype was observed a handful of times. The V and J genes are TRBV11-2 and TRBJ2-7, with TRBD2 as a possible D gene (6 bases). The V end was cut by 3 bases, the J end by 6 bases, with 15 bases between. CDR1 and CDR2 (germline): SGHAT, FQNNGV. The CDR3 spans 14 residues. Here the CDR3 DNA reads TGTGCCAGCAGCTTGGGACTGTATAGCGGCGAGCAGTACTTC. It yields the protein CASSLGLYSGEQYF.

The V and J genes are TRBV5-1 and TRBJ2-7; TRBD1 matches at 7 bases. The CDR3 consists of 16 residues. J gave up 0 bases and V 4 bases, and 10 bases lay outside the gene matches. The germline V gene encodes CDR1 SGHRS and CDR2 YFSETQ. The CDR3 is CASSGIGQDFSYEQYF. The CDR3 region has the DNA TGCGCCAGCAGCGGAATAGGACAGGACTTCTCCTACGAGCAGTACTTC.

This clonotype was seen only a few times. The chain carries TRBV20-1 and TRBJ2-1, with D unclear. V lost 0 bases and J lost 7, with 7 bases in between. Per germline, CDR1 DFQATT and CDR2 SNEGSKA (reference sequence). CDR3 size: 12 residues. CDR3 amino acids: CSARDMVNEQFF. The DNA for the CDR3 is TGCAGTGCTAGAGATATGGTAAATGAGCAGTTCTTC.

In its sample, this clonotype was seen a few times. J is TRBJ2-7 and V is TRBV25-1; 8 bases map to TRBD2. CDR1 is MGHDK and CDR2 is SYGVNS in the germline V gene. There are 10 residues in the CDR3. Trimming at V came to 8 bases and at J to 12 bases, leaving 6 bases not matched to a gene. CDR3 DNA: TGTGCCAGCGGGAGCGGGAGACTGTACTTC. Amino acid sequence: CASGSGRLYF.

This clonotype was recorded a few times. This sequence joins TRBV5-1 and TRBJ2-3, with 9 bases matching TRBD1. This CDR3 region has 16 residues. CDR1 SGHRS and CDR2 YFSETQ come from the germline V gene. Trimming removed 5 bases from V and 3 bases from J; junction bases left unmatched: 10. The CDR3 DNA follows: TGCGCCAGCAGTTTGCCGGGACAGGGTCTAACAGATACGCAGTATTTT. It specifies CASSLPGQGLTDTQYF.

This clonotype appeared a few times. The CDR3 DNA sequence: TGTGCCAGCAGCTGGGGACTAGCGGGAGGCCTGCAAGAGACCCAGTACTTC. It codes for CASSWGLAGGLQETQYF. J is TRBJ2-5 and V is TRBV7-2, with 15 positions matching TRBD2. This CDR3 has 17 residues. Germline loops: CDR1 SGHTA, CDR2 FQGNSA. Trimming took 4 bases from V and 2 from J; bases not matched to a gene: 5.

J is TRBJ2-1 and V is TRBV7-6; tentatively, D is TRBD2 (6 bases). CDR1 SGHVS and CDR2 FNYEAQ come from the germline V gene. The CDR3 spans 18 residues. V lost 5 bases and J lost 1, with 21 bases in between. CDR3 residues: CASSPTPTAGLSYNEQFF. DNA for the CDR3: TGTGCCAGCAGCCCGACGCCCACCGCGGGATTGTCCTACAATGAGCAGTTCTTC.

As concerns this clonotype: Germline and junction disagree at one end, which may indicate a read error. This sequence joins TRBV28 and TRBJ2-1, with 13 bases aligning to TRBD2. This CDR3 has 14 residues. The germline V gene has CDR1 MDHEN and CDR2 SYDVKM. The CDR3 bases are TGTGCCGGCAGGACTAGCGGGAGAGGTCGGGAGCAGTTCTTC. Amino acid sequence: CAGRTSGRGREQFF. The full variable domain, its missing parts supplied by reference TRBV28 and TRBJ2-1, is DVKVTQSSRYLVKRTGEKVFLECVQDMDHENMFWYRQDPGLGLRLIYFSYDVKMKEKGDIPEGYSVSREKKERFSLILESASTNQTSMYLCAGRTSGRGREQFFGPGTRLTVL.

This clonotype was observed a handful of times. The chain is built from TRBV29-1 and TRBJ2-1; the D call may be TRBD1 or TRBD2 (6 bases each). Looked up from germline, CDR1 is SQVTM and CDR2 is ANQGSEA. Trimming took 6 bases from V and 8 from J, leaving 11 bases between them. This CDR3 is 11 amino acids long. The CDR3 region has the DNA TGCAGCGTGGGGGCTAGCGATGAGCAGTTCTTC. Protein: CSVGASDEQFF.

The table lists this clonotype with a count of one. The chain recombines TRBV20-1 with TRBJ1-1, with 7 bases matching TRBD1. The CDR3 contains 13 residues. Germline V gene lookup returns CDR1 DFQATT and CDR2 SNEGSKA (reference sequence). J gave up 1 base and V 3 bases, and 2 bases lay outside the gene matches. CDR3 DNA: TGCAGTGCTAGTCAGGGGGGGAACACTGAAGCTTTCTTT. Protein sequence: CSASQGGNTEAFF.

The J gene is TRBJ2-4, the V gene TRBV6-2 or TRBV6-3; TRBD2 is a possible D gene (6 bases). Germline assignment: CDR1 MNHEY and CDR2 SVGEGT. V gave up 4 bases and J gave up 1 base, with 20 bases separating them. The CDR3 extends over 18 amino acids. CDR3 nucleotides: TGTGCCAGCAGTTCCGAAGGGACTCCCTGGCGGGCCAAAAACATTCAGTACTTC. It specifies CASSSEGTPWRAKNIQYF.

The V and J genes are TRBV30 and TRBJ2-2; D is uncertain. Germline-derived CDR1 and CDR2 are GTSNPN and SVGIG (reference sequence). This CDR3 region has 16 residues. Trimming left V 2 bases short and J 0 bases short, with 13 bases between. CDR3 loop: CAWSPFLLANTGELFF. Here the CDR3 DNA reads TGTGCCTGGAGTCCCTTTCTCCTAGCGAACACCGGGGAGCTGTTTTTT.

Ten or more counts support this clonotype. The chain has TRBV12-3 or TRBV12-4 and TRBJ2-2; weak D call: TRBD1 (6 bases). The CDR3 runs 15 residues. V lost 6 bases to trimming and J lost 0 bases, with 11 bases between them. CDR3 region: CASRPGTSNTGELFF. The CDR3 nucleotides read TGTGCCAGCAGACCCGGGACATCGAACACCGGGGAGCTGTTTTTT.

The chain is built from TRBV5-1 and TRBJ2-7; 7 bases align to TRBD1. The CDR3 length is 14 residues. With V trimmed by 2 bases and J by 2 bases, 4 bases remained unmatched. Germline CDR1 and CDR2: SGHRS and YFSETQ. CDR3 in amino acids: CASSFGTDTYEQYF. Written as DNA, the CDR3 is TGCGCCAGCAGCTTCGGGACAGATACCTACGAGCAGTACTTC. Drawing the rest from reference TRBV5-1 and TRBJ2-7, the complete variable domain is KAGVTQTPRYLIKTRGQQVTLSCSPISGHRSVSWYQQTPGQGLQFLFEYFSETQRNKGNFPGRFSGRQFSNSRSEMNVSTLELGDSALYLCASSFGTDTYEQYFGPGTRLTVT.

This clonotype was seen more than once but under ten times. This CDR3 reads CASSRGLPSYNEQFF. DNA of the CDR3: TGTGCCAGCAGTAGGGGACTACCCTCCTACAATGAGCAGTTCTTC. The V gene is TRBV6-5, the J gene TRBJ2-1, with TRBD2 identical over 7 bases. CDR1 MNHEY and CDR2 SVGAGI come from the germline V gene. The CDR3 spans 15 residues. Unmatched junction bases numbered 4, after V lost 5 bases and J lost 0 bases.

The V and J genes are TRBV5-1 and TRBJ2-2; maybe TRBD1 (6 bases). Germline CDR1 reads SGHRS; CDR2 reads YFSETQ. V was pared by 1 base and J by 5 bases, with 12 bases between. This CDR3 has 15 residues. DNA of the CDR3: TGCGCCAGCAGCTTGCTTGGGGGCGAAACCGGGGAGCTGTTTTTT. This encodes CASSLLGGETGELFF.

The J gene is TRBJ2-7, the V gene TRBV7-2; 8 bases agree with TRBD2. The CDR3 sequence is 21 residues long. Germline CDR1 is SGHTA and CDR2 is FQGNSA. After removal of 1 base from V and 0 bases from J, the junction contained 20 bases not matched to a gene. This CDR3 is CASSLGLKGVAGNYHSYEQYF. As DNA, the CDR3 is TGTGCCAGCAGCTTAGGGCTTAAAGGGGTAGCGGGAAATTACCACTCCTACGAGCAGTACTTC.

This sequence joins TRBV7-9 and TRBJ2-2, with D maybe TRBD2 (5 bases). Germline-derived CDR1 and CDR2 are SEHNR and FQNEAQ (reference sequence). This CDR3 contains 16 residues. Trimming removed 0 bases at V and 5 bases at J, with 13 bases between. CDR3 sequence (DNA): TGTGCCAGCAGCTTAGCGGGAGTGAAGGTGACCGGGGAGCTGTTTTTT. Translating it yields CASSLAGVKVTGELFF.

The J gene is TRBJ2-4, the V gene TRBV11-2; D possibly corresponds to TRBD1 (6 bases). V gave up 2 bases and J gave up 5 bases, with 10 bases separating them. The germline V gene has CDR1 SGHAT and CDR2 FQNNGV. This CDR3 is built from 14 residues. CDR3 nucleotides: TGTGCCAGCAGCTTACCCGCAGGGGAAAACATTCAGTACTTC. Translation: CASSLPAGENIQYF. The whole variable domain, filled in from reference TRBV11-2 and TRBJ2-4, reads EAGVAQSPRYKIIEKRQSVAFWCNPISGHATLYWYQQILGQGPKLLIQFQNNGVVDDSQLPKDRFSAERLKGVDSTLKIQPAKLEDSAVYLCASSLPAGENIQYFGAGTRLSVL.

This clonotype has only a few counts. The junction differs from germline at one of its ends, possibly a read error. The genes are TRBV6-1 and TRBJ2-7; TRBD1 agrees at 10 bases. CDR3 length equals 13 residues. The germline CDR1 and CDR2 sequences are MNHNS and SASEGT. The CDR3 is CASSLRDRGEEYF. The CDR3 DNA sequence: TGTGCCAGCAGTCTCCGGGACAGGGGCGAGGAGTACTTC.

CDR3 loop: CASSPASYYNEQFF. The CDR3 nucleotides read TGTGCCAGCAGCCCTGCTTCGTACTACAATGAGCAGTTCTTC. V usage is TRBV5-4 and J usage is TRBJ2-1; D is undetermined. Trimming pared 4 bases from V and 3 bases from J, leaving 11 bases between. The V gene's germline CDR1 is SGHNT and CDR2 YYREEE (reference sequence). This CDR3 contains 14 residues.